This T cell receptor beta chain was sequenced for a study of blood T cells in healthy people across ages. Germline V CDR1 and CDR2: DFQATT, SNEGSKA (reference sequence). Trimming pared 6 bases from V and 4 bases from J, leaving 12 bases between. The CDR3 spans 12 residues. For the second PCR, which ran for about 7 to 11 cycles, a sample-barcoded 5' primer and a J-beta primer mix were used. Template switching added a 12-random-nucleotide identifier to every cDNA molecule. Per-sample output comprised a minimum of 3 million paired-end reads containing CDR3. TCRdb recomputed calls from the 5' RACE reads with MiXCR, one row per CDR3 protein. Here the sample spans hundreds of thousands of distinct CDR3 sequences, approximately 52% being singletons. Each donor gave approximately 9.1 milliliters of peripheral blood. Overall study findings and caveats: Getting older went along with TCR beta diversity per million T cells dropping roughly linearly.

On this clonotype: Its specificity is not known.

The sequence was obtained from a woman of 80 years or more in good health. Sequencing was performed on blood. The rearrangement joins TRBV20-1 to TRBJ2-5; maybe TRBD2 (5 bases). The CDR3 bases are TGCAGTGCCATCGACGGAGGAGAGACCCAGTACTTC. Protein product: CSAIDGGETQYF.